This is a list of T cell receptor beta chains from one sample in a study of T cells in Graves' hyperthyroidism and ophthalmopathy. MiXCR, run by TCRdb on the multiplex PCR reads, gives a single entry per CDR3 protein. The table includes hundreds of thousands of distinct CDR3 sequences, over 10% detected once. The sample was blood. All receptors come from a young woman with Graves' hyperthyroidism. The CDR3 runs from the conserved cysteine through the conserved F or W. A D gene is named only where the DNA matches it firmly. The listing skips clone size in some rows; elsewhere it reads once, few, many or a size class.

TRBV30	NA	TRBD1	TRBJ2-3	CAWRTGTGLGDTQYF	TGTGCCTGGAGAACCGGGACAGGGCTTGGGGATACGCAGTATTTT
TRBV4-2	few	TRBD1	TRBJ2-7	CASSQGDRPLLAEQYF	TGTGCCAGCAGCCAAGGGGACAGGCCGCTACTGGCCGAGCAGTACTTC
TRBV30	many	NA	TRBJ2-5	CAWSVFETQYF	TGTGCCTGGAGTGTCTTTGAGACCCAGTACTTC
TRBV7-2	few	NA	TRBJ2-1	CASSLGVKWGSSYNEQFF	TGTGCCAGCAGCTTAGGGGTCAAGTGGGGGAGCTCCTACAATGAGCAGTTCTTC
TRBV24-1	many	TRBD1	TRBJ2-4	CATSDRGQGLYF	TGTGCCACCAGTGATCGGGGACAGGGTCTGTACTTC
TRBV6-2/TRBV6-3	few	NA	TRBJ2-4	CASSYAGNKNIQYF	TGTGCCAGCAGTTACGCAGGGAACAAAAACATTCAGTACTTC
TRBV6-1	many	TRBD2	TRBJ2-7	CASSITSGRSNEQYF	TGTGCCAGCAGTATCACTAGCGGGAGATCCAACGAGCAGTACTTC
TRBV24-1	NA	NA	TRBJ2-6	CATGKGPTGVPGANVLTF	TGTGCCACCGGGAAGGGCCCGACCGGGGTCCCTGGGGCCAACGTCCTGACTTTC
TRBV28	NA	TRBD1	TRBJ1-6	CASMGDRKYSSPLHF	TGTGCCAGCATGGGGGACAGAAAATATAGTTCACCCCTCCACTTT
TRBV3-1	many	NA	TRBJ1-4	CASSPSGESYEKLFF	TGTGCCAGCAGCCCCTCGGGGGAGTCGTATGAAAAACTGTTTTTT
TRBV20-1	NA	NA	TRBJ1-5	CSAVDRLSNQPQHF	TGCAGTGCTGTCGACAGACTTAGCAATCAGCCCCAGCATTTT
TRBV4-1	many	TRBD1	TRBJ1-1	CASSQLTGITNTEAFF	TGCGCCAGCAGCCAATTGACAGGGATCACTAACACTGAAGCTTTCTTT
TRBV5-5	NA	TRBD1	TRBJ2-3	CASSLGGTGLTDTQYF	TGTGCCAGCAGCTTGGGGGGGACAGGGCTCACAGATACGCAGTATTTT
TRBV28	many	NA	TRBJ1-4	CASSLNEQHNEKLFF	TGTGCCAGCAGTTTAAACGAGCAGCATAATGAAAAACTGTTTTTT
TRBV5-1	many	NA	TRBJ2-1	CASSFGGAVNEQFF	TGCGCCAGCAGCTTTGGGGGGGCCGTGAATGAGCAGTTCTTC
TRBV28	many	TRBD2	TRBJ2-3	CASSPLGTSGFTDTQYF	TGTGCCAGCAGTCCCCTCGGGACTAGCGGATTCACAGATACGCAGTATTTT